Below, one T cell receptor beta chain is given with its context. Its antigen remains unidentified. The data were taken from a study of shared clonotypes between healthy human individuals. Study results and limitations: Memory subsets had estimated richness that was generally smaller than that of naive subsets.

CDR1 is MNHEY, CDR2 SVGAGI, per germline. This CDR3 comprises 15 residues. Between the trimmed V and J ends, which lost 2 bases and 0 bases, there was a span of 8 bases. Sequenced by immunoSEQ multiplex PCR; TCRdb stores in-frame clones only, minus some. The repertoire consists of 2 million to 2.5 million clones, with 85% to 95% occurring once and the leading ten covering 0.13%. This TCR came from a man between 18 and 35 years old in good health. The sample consisted of naive CD4+ T cells sorted from blood. Described subset: CD45RA+ positively selected. This sequence joins TRBV6-5 and TRBJ1-3; tentative D call: TRBD1 (6 bases). The CDR3 coding sequence is TGTGCCAGCAGTTACGGGGGCTTCTCTGGAAACACCATATATTTT. As protein: CASSYGGFSGNTIYF.